What follows are 21 T cell receptor beta chains derived from one specimen sequenced in a study of cytomegalovirus exposure and HLA in healthy donors (dated by TCRdb to the late 2010s). Libraries were prepared through the immunoSEQ multiplex PCR assay. For the multiplex PCR, a mixture combining 60 forward primers for TCR Vbeta segments and 13 reverse primers for TCR Jbeta segments was used. TCRdb took over this immuneACCESS table, retaining in-frame rearrangements with V and J assigned. Such tables are incomplete; in checked studies, under half of the missing clones stem from an unresolved V gene, and the remainder is unexplained. The sample data list 170,000 or so clones, and 77% of these were observed just once. About 3.8% of the sample is in the top ten clones. Material for sequencing was PBMCs. Receptor source: a woman aged 60 to 75 in good health and CMV-seropositive.

The rearrangement uses TRBV25-1 and TRBJ2-2; possibly TRBD2 for D (6 bases). Germline values: CDR1 MGHDK, CDR2 SYGVNS. V lost 6 bases, J lost 1 base, and 18 bases lay in between. The CDR3 has 17 amino acids. This chain's CDR3 is CASSFGGGGQNTGELFF. The CDR3 DNA sequence: TGTGCCAGCAGCTTCGGGGGAGGAGGCCAGAACACCGGGGAGCTGTTTTTT.

The chain uses TRBV27 and TRBJ1-5; 9 nucleotides agree with TRBD1. The CDR3 loop spans 16 amino acids. The germline gives CDR1 MNHEY, CDR2 SMNVEV (reference sequence). V dropped 3 bases and J dropped 0; count of bases not matched to a gene: 3. Written as DNA, the CDR3 is TGTGCCAGCAGTTTCGACAGGGGGGTTAGCAATCAGCCCCAGCATTTT. Its translation: CASSFDRGVSNQPQHF.

Concerning this clone itself: Other DNA sequences in this sample translate to the same CDR3. This chain connects TRBV28 to TRBJ2-7; D uncertain. This CDR3 has 11 residues. Germline assignment: CDR1 MDHEN and CDR2 SYDVKM. V lost 4 bases and J 1 base, leaving 2 bases between the germline ends. In nucleotides, the CDR3 is TGTGCCAGCAGTTCTTCCTACGAGCAGTACTTC. Its protein is CASSSSYEQYF.

The V gene is TRBV27, the J gene TRBJ2-7; TRBD1 matches 12 bases. Germline-derived CDR1 and CDR2 are MNHEY and SMNVEV (reference sequence). The trim removed 8 bases at V and 5 bases at J, leaving 4 bases unmatched. The CDR3 sequence is 13 residues long. CDR3 sequence (DNA): TGTGCCAGCCGGGGACAGGGGGCGGACGAGCAGTACTTC. Protein: CASRGQGADEQYF.

The chain combines TRBV6-6 with TRBJ2-3, with a weak D call TRBD2 (6 bases). CDR1 is MNHNY and CDR2 is SVGAGI in the germline V gene (reference sequence). The CDR3 length is 13 residues. The V and J ends lost 4 bases and 2 bases respectively, with 7 bases between them. CDR3 DNA sequence: TGTGCCAGCAGTTCGGGAGACACAGATACGCAGTATTTT. Translating it yields CASSSGDTDTQYF.

CDR3 nucleotides: TGCGCCAGCAGCCCCCTGGGACTAAATGAGCAGTTCTTC. Encoded protein: CASSPLGLNEQFF. The rearrangement uses TRBV5-1 and TRBJ2-1; 7 nucleotides match TRBD2. CDR3 length: 13 amino acids. V was clipped by 4 bases and J by 7 bases; unmatched bases: 5. Germline lookup yields CDR1 SGHRS and CDR2 YFSETQ.

The chain has TRBV14 and TRBJ1-4; no clear D gene. The CDR3 has 13 residues. Between the trimmed V and J ends, which lost 1 base and 7 bases, there was a span of 7 bases. The germline gives CDR1 SGHDN, CDR2 FVKESK. CDR3 coding DNA: TGTGCCAGCAGCCAAGGGCTCTTTGAAAAACTGTTTTTT. Protein product: CASSQGLFEKLFF.

The chain joins TRBV6-1 to TRBJ2-1; D not resolved. The germline CDR1 and CDR2 sequences are MNHNS and SASEGT. The CDR3 runs to 14 residues. Trimming left V 6 bases short and J 0 bases short, with 9 bases between. The CDR3 sequence is CASRELSSYNEQFF. DNA of the CDR3: TGTGCCAGCAGAGAACTGAGCTCCTACAATGAGCAGTTCTTC.

V usage is TRBV6-5 and J usage is TRBJ2-3; 7 bases line up with TRBD1. CDR1 and CDR2 from the germline V gene are MNHEY and SVGAGI. The CDR3 extends over 15 amino acids. V lost 6 bases and J lost 1; bases outside the gene matches: 7. Written as DNA, the CDR3 is TGTGCCAGCAGCTACAGGGGTTCGGGCACAGATACGCAGTATTTT. Residues: CASSYRGSGTDTQYF.

Notes on this clone: Distinct nucleotide sequences in the sample also encode this CDR3. The V and J genes are TRBV2 and TRBJ2-5; perhaps TRBD1 as D (5 bases). Germline CDR1 is SNHLY and CDR2 is FYNNEI. The V gene lost 3 bases and the J gene lost 5 bases, with 7 bases spanning the gap. The CDR3 has 12 amino acids. This chain's CDR3 is CASSEGRETQYF. As DNA, the CDR3 is TGTGCCAGCAGTGAGGGGCGGGAGACCCAGTACTTC.

The rearrangement joins TRBV28 to TRBJ1-2; the match to TRBD1 covers 7 bases. There are 15 residues in the CDR3. CDR1 and CDR2 (germline): MDHEN, SYDVKM. The ends lost 5 bases at V and 11 bases at J; junction bases unmatched: 17. The CDR3 DNA reads TGTGCCAGCAGTCCTAGGGGGCTCCCGGGCAGGGGTTACACCTTC. It is translated as CASSPRGLPGRGYTF.

This clone has a handful of counts. The rearrangement uses TRBV30 and TRBJ1-3, with 8 bases that match TRBD1. CDR3 length equals 12 residues. Germline V gene data show CDR1 as GTSNPN and CDR2 as SVGIG (reference sequence). The V and J ends lost 7 bases and 4 bases, in that order; junction bases with no gene match: 3. CDR3 nucleotide sequence: TGTGCCTCAGGGGGCGCGGGAAACACCATATATTTT. Translation gives CASGGAGNTIYF.

The chain is built from TRBV7-2 and TRBJ2-7, with TRBD1 identical over 7 bases. The CDR3 is made up of 18 amino acids. Germline V CDR1 and CDR2: SGHTA, FQGNSA. V shed 0 bases and J 3 bases; nucleotides not matched to a gene: 14. CDR3 amino acids: CASSLAKGATALLYEQYF. The DNA of the CDR3 is TGTGCCAGCAGCTTAGCTAAGGGGGCTACTGCCCTTCTCTACGAGCAGTACTTC.

The chain links TRBV15 to TRBJ2-2; 8 bases agree with TRBD2. CDR3 length: 17 amino acids. The germline V gene has CDR1 LNHNV and CDR2 YYDKDF (reference sequence). Losses at the gene ends were 0 bases for V and 6 bases for J; bases not matched to a gene: 9. CDR3 region: CATSREVASGRAGELFF. The CDR3 DNA is TGTGCCACCAGCAGAGAGGTTGCGAGCGGGAGAGCCGGGGAGCTGTTTTTT.

The gene calls are TRBV27 and TRBJ2-1; D may be TRBD2 (6 bases). Germline-derived CDR1 and CDR2 are MNHEY and SMNVEV (reference sequence). With 2 bases removed from V and 2 bases from J, the gap between germline ends came to 10 bases. The CDR3 is 15 residues long. CDR3 protein: CASSLIQRAYNEQFF. CDR3 coding DNA: TGTGCCAGCAGTTTAATCCAGCGGGCCTACAATGAGCAGTTCTTC.

The V and J genes are TRBV30 and TRBJ1-6, with 8 bases lining up with TRBD1. The CDR3 loop spans 15 amino acids. The V and J ends lost 4 bases and 8 bases, in that order; junction bases with no gene match: 10. Germline loops: CDR1 GTSNPN, CDR2 SVGIG (reference sequence). The CDR3 sequence is CAWKGNRGRDSPLHF. In nucleotides, the CDR3 is TGTGCCTGGAAAGGTAACAGGGGGAGAGATTCACCCCTCCACTTT.

V usage is TRBV18 and J usage is TRBJ1-1, with TRBD1 as a possible D gene (6 bases). CDR1 is KGHSH and CDR2 is LQKENI in the germline V gene. The CDR3 has 14 residues. V was pared by 2 bases and J by 4 bases, with 11 bases between. The CDR3 loop is CASSPSTGSTEAFF. The CDR3 nucleotides are TGTGCCAGCTCACCAAGTACAGGGAGCACTGAAGCTTTCTTT.

The J gene is TRBJ1-5, the V gene TRBV28; D ambiguous. V lost 2 bases, J lost 5 bases, and 4 bases lay in between. Germline V gene data show CDR1 as MDHEN and CDR2 as SYDVKM. The CDR3 extends over 12 amino acids. CDR3 bases: TGTGCCAGCAGTTTAGAGGATCAGCCCCAGCATTTT. It translates to CASSLEDQPQHF.

This clone was detected a few times. The chain carries TRBV6-6 and TRBJ2-3; 10 positions match TRBD2. This CDR3 comprises 16 residues. CDR1 is MNHNY and CDR2 is SVGAGI in the germline V gene (reference sequence). V lost 0 bases and J lost 4; bases outside the gene matches: 4. The CDR3 bases are TGTGCCAGCAGTTACTCCCCTAGCGGGAGTGCAGATACGCAGTATTTT. Translation: CASSYSPSGSADTQYF.

The chain has TRBV15 and TRBJ2-2; TRBD2 agrees at 7 bases. The CDR3 is 15 residues long. Germline trimming cut 1 base from V and 1 base from J; bases unmatched to any gene: 0. Germline assignment: CDR1 LNHNV and CDR2 YYDKDF (reference sequence). This chain's CDR3 is CATSRGGGNTGELFF. As DNA, the CDR3 is TGTGCCACCAGCAGAGGCGGGGGGAACACCGGGGAGCTGTTTTTT.

This chain uses TRBV9 with TRBJ2-7; D perhaps matches TRBD1 (6 bases). Germline V gives CDR1 SGDLS, CDR2 YYNGEE. Trimming left V 4 bases short and J 6 bases short, with 14 bases between. This CDR3 is built from 13 residues. The CDR3 region is CASSHTGYGEQYF. The CDR3, as DNA: TGTGCCAGCAGCCACACAGGGTACGGCGAGCAGTACTTC.